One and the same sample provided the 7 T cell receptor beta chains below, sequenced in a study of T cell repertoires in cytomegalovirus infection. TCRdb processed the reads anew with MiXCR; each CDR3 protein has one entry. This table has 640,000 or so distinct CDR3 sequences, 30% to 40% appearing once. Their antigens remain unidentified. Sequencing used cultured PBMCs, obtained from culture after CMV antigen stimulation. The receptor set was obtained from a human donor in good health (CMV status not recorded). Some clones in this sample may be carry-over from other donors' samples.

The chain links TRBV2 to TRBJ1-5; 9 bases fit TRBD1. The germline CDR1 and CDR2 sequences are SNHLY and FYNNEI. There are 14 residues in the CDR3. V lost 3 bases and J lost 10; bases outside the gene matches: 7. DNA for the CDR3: TGTGCCAGCAGTGAGACAGGGGGGATCAGCCCCCAGCATTTT. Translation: CASSETGGISPQHF.

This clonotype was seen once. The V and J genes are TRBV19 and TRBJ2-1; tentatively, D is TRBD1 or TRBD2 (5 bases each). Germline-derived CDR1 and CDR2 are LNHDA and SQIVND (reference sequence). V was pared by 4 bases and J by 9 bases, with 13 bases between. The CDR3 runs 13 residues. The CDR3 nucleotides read TGTGCCAGTAGTAGTATTGGGGGAGTTGAGCAGTTCTTC. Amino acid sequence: CASSSIGGVEQFF.

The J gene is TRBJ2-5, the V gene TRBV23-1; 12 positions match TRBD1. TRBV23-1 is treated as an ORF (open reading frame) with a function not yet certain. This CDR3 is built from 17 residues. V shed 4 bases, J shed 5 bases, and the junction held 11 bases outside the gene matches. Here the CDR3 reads CASSPYGTGGVWETQYF. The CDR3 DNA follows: TGCGCCAGCAGTCCCTACGGGACAGGGGGCGTATGGGAGACCCAGTACTTC.

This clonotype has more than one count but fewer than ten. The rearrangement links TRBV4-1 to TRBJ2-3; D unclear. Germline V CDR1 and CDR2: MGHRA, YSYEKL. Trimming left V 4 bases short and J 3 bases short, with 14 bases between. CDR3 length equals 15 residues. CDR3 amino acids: CASSLPVAATDTQYF. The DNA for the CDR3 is TGCGCCAGCAGCCTCCCCGTGGCGGCTACAGATACGCAGTATTTT.

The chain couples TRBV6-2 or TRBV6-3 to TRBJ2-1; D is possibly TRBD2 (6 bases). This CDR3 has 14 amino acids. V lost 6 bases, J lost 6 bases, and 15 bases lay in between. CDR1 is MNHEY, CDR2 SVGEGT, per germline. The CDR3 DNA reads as TGTGCCAGCAGACCCATGAAGGGAGGCAATGAGCAGTTCTTC. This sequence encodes CASRPMKGGNEQFF.

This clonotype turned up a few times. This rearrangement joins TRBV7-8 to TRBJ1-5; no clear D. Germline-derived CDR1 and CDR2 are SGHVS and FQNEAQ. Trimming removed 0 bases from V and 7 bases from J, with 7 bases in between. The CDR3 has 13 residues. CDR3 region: CASSLAPEQPQHF. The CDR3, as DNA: TGTGCCAGCAGCTTAGCCCCAGAGCAGCCCCAGCATTTT.

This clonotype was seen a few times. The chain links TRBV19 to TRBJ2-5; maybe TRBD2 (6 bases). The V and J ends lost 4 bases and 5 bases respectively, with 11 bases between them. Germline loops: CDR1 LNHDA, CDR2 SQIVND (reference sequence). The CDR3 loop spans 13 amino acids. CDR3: CASSRRDKETQYF. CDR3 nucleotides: TGTGCCAGTAGTAGGAGGGATAAGGAGACCCAGTACTTC.